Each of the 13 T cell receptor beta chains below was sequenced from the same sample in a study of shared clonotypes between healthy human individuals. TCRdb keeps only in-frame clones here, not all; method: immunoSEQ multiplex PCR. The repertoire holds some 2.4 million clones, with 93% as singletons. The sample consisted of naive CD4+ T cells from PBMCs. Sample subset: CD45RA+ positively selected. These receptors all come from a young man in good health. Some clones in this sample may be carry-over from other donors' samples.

CDR3 DNA: TGTGCCAGCAGCCTAGACGGACAGGGGCCATCGGAGCAGTACTTC. Residues: CASSLDGQGPSEQYF. The chain carries TRBV7-2 and TRBJ2-7, with 9 bases matching TRBD1. The J segment lost 7 bases and the V segment lost 5 bases, leaving 12 bases of the junction unmatched. The CDR3 runs 15 residues. In germline, CDR1 is SGHTA, CDR2 FQGNSA.

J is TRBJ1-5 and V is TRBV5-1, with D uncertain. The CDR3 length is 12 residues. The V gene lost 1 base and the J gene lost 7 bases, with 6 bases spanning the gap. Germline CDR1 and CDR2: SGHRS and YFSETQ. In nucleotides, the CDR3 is TGCGCCAGCAGCTTGTCTGGCCAGCCCCAGCATTTT. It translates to CASSLSGQPQHF.

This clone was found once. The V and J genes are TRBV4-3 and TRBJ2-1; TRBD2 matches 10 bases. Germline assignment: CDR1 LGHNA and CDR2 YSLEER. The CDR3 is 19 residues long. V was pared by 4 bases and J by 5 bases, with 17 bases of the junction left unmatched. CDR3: CASSPHPWISGRPDNEQFF. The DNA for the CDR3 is TGCGCCAGCAGCCCCCACCCCTGGATTAGCGGGAGGCCCGACAATGAGCAGTTCTTC.

This chain's CDR3 is CASSLGTSGRAVLAPDTQYF. The DNA for the CDR3 is TGCGCCAGCAGCCTGGGGACTAGCGGGAGGGCCGTGTTGGCTCCAGATACGCAGTATTTT. This chain joins TRBV5-1 and TRBJ2-3, with 16 bases matching TRBD2. CDR1 is SGHRS and CDR2 is YFSETQ in the germline V gene. V trimming: 4 bases; J trimming: 4 bases; junction bases outside the gene matches: 15. The CDR3 covers 20 residues. The variable domain in full, completed from reference TRBV5-1 and TRBJ2-3, reads KAGVTQTPRYLIKTRGQQVTLSCSPISGHRSVSWYQQTPGQGLQFLFEYFSETQRNKGNFPGRFSGRQFSNSRSEMNVSTLELGDSALYLCASSLGTSGRAVLAPDTQYFGPGTRLTVL.

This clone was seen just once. In nucleotides, the CDR3 is TGTGCCAGCAGTGAAGCGCGTGGATACTCCTACAATGAGCAGTTCTTC. It codes for CASSEARGYSYNEQFF. The V gene is TRBV6-1, the J gene TRBJ2-1; no firm D call. Germline-derived CDR1 and CDR2 are MNHNS and SASEGT. V lost 0 bases and J lost 0, with 9 bases in between. The length of the CDR3 is 16 residues.

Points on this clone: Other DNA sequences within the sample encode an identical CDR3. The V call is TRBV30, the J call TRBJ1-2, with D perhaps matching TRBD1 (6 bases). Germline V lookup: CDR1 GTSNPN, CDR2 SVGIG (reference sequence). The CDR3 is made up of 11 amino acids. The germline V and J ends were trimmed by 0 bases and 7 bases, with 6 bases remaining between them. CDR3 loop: CAWSVGAGYTF. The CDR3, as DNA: TGTGCCTGGAGTGTGGGGGCTGGCTACACCTTC.

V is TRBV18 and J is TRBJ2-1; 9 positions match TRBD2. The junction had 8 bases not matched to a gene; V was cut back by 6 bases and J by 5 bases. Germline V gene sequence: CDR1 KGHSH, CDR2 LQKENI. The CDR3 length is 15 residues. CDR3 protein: CASSYLAGPNNEQFF. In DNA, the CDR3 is TGTGCCAGCTCGTATCTAGCGGGGCCAAACAATGAGCAGTTCTTC.

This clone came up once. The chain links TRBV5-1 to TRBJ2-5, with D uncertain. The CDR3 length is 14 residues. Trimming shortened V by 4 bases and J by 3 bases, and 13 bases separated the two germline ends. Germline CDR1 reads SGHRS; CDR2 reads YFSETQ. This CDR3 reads CASSRSKVEETQYF. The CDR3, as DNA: TGCGCCAGCAGCCGTTCCAAAGTGGAAGAGACCCAGTACTTC. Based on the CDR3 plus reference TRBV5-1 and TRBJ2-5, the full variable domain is KAGVTQTPRYLIKTRGQQVTLSCSPISGHRSVSWYQQTPGQGLQFLFEYFSETQRNKGNFPGRFSGRQFSNSRSEMNVSTLELGDSALYLCASSRSKVEETQYFGPGTRLLVL.

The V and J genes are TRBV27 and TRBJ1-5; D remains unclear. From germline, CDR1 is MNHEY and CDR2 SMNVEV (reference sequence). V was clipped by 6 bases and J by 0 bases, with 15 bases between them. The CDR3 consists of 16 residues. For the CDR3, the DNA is TGTGCCAGCAGCCTTTTCCCAAAGATTAGCAATCAGCCCCAGCATTTT. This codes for CASSLFPKISNQPQHF.

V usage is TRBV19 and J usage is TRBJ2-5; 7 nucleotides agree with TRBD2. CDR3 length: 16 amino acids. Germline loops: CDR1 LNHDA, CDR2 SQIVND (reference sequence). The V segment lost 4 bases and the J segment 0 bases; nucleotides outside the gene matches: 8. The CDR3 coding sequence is TGTGCCAGTAGTAAGTTAGCGGGTGGGTACCAAGAGACCCAGTACTTC. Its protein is CASSKLAGGYQETQYF.

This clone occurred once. CDR3 sequence (DNA): TGTGCCAGCAGACCTCGACTCGGGAGAGGAAACACCATATATTTT. Translation: CASRPRLGRGNTIYF. The gene calls are TRBV28 and TRBJ1-3; D is undetermined. CDR1 MDHEN and CDR2 SYDVKM come from the germline V gene. The CDR3 is 15 residues long. The V end lost 6 bases, the J end lost 4 bases, and 16 bases lay between the germline ends.

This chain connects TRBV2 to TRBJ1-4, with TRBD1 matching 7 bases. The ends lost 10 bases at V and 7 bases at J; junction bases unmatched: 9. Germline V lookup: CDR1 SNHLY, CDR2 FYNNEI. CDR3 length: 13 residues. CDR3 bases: TGTGCCACCACAGGGGAAGGTGGTGAAAAACTGTTTTTT. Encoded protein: CATTGEGGEKLFF.

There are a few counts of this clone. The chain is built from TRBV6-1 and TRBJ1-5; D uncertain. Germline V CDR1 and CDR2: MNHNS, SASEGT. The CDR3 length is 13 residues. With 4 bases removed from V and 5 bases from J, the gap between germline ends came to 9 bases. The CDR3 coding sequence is TGTGCCAGCAGTGCACGGGAGCATCAGCCCCAGCATTTT. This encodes CASSAREHQPQHF.